The 2 T cell receptor beta chains in this list originate from one sample, sequenced in a study of blood T cell repertoires in COVID-19. The protocol was immunoSEQ multiplex PCR, while the TCRdb copy is restricted to in-frame clones and leaves out a portion. The sample has roughly 200,000 clones, approximately 85% seen once. Sequences were obtained from peripheral blood. These receptors all come from a woman aged 55-70 years with acute or convalescent COVID-19.

J is TRBJ1-2 and V is TRBV11-3; no reliable D call. Trimming stripped 8 bases from V and 1 base from J, with 8 bases between. There are 12 residues in the CDR3. CDR1 is SGHNT and CDR2 is YENEEA in the germline V gene. CDR3 residues: CASWEDNYGYTF. CDR3 sequence (DNA): TGTGCCAGCTGGGAGGATAACTATGGCTACACCTTC.

The rearrangement uses TRBV3-1 (or the pseudogene TRBV3-2) and TRBJ1-2, with D possibly being TRBD1 (6 bases). Between the trimmed V and J ends, which lost 6 bases and 1 base, there was a span of 6 bases. This CDR3 has 12 amino acids. Germline CDR1 reads LGHDT; CDR2 reads YNNKEL (reference sequence). CDR3 in amino acids: CASRDSNYGYTF. CDR3 coding DNA: TGTGCCAGCAGGGACAGTAACTATGGCTACACCTTC.